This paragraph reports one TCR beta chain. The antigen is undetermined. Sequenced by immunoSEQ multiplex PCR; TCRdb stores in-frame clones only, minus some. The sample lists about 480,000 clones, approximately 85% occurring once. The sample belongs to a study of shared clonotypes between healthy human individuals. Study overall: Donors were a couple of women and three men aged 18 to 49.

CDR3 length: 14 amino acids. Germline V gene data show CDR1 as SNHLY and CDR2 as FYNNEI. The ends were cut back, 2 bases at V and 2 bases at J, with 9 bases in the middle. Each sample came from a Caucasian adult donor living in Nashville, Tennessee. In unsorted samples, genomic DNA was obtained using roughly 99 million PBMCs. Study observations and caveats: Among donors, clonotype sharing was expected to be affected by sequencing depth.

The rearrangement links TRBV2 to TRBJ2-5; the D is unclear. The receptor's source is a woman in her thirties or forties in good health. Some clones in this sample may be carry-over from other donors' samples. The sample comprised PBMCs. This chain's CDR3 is CASSEQAAQETQYF. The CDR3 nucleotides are TGTGCCAGCAGTGAACAGGCGGCTCAAGAGACCCAGTACTTC.